This entry lists 5 T cell receptor beta chains sequenced from one sample in a study of T cell responses to AZD1222 COVID-19 vaccine (TCRdb year 2021). The intended sense of this specimen's time point label: baseline before first vaccination. Receptors were amplified or captured by the immunoSEQ multiplex PCR assay. Held by TCRdb, this immuneACCESS table contains in-frame sequences only and omits some clones. Under half of the omission traces to an unresolved V gene where checked; the cause of the rest is unknown. Here the sample has approximately 200,000 clones; around 90% occur a single time. Clones ranked in the top ten supply more than 7% of the sample. Sequenced here: peripheral blood, sampled on day 0 of AZD1222 vaccination. All receptors come from an adult in good health.

This chain uses TRBV27 with TRBJ1-2; D is ambiguous. The germline gives CDR1 MNHEY, CDR2 SMNVEV (reference sequence). This CDR3 is built from 14 residues. V dropped 6 bases and J dropped 7 bases, with 18 bases sitting between them. The CDR3 nucleotides are TGTGCCAGCAGACCGGGCCAAGGGTTTGGTGGCTACACCTTC. Translation gives CASRPGQGFGGYTF.

This clone was seen a handful of times. V and J are TRBV29-1 and TRBJ1-2; D uncertain. Trimming left V 3 bases short and J 0 bases short, with 11 bases between. The CDR3 runs 14 residues. The germline gives CDR1 SQVTM, CDR2 ANQGSEA. CDR3 residues: CSVEGTVANYGYTF. Here the CDR3 DNA reads TGCAGCGTTGAGGGCACAGTAGCTAACTATGGCTACACCTTC. Using reference TRBV29-1 and TRBJ1-2 for the parts outside the CDR3, the full variable domain is SAVISQKPSRDICQRGTSLTIQCQVDSQVTMMFWYRQQPGQSLTLIATANQGSEATYESGFVIDKFPISRPNLTFSTLTVSNMSPEDSSIYLCSVEGTVANYGYTFGSGTRLTVV.

The chain joins TRBV18 to TRBJ1-3, with D unresolved. In germline, CDR1 is KGHSH, CDR2 LQKENI. With 3 bases removed from V and 0 bases from J, the gap between germline ends came to 15 bases. CDR3 length: 17 residues. The DNA for the CDR3 is TGTGCCAGCTCACCCAAACCCACATCGAGCTCTGGAAACACCATATATTTT. It encodes CASSPKPTSSSGNTIYF.

The chain employs TRBV5-8 and TRBJ1-1; the D is unclear. The CDR3 is 14 amino acids. Germline CDR1 reads SGHTS; CDR2 reads YDEGEE. V was clipped by 2 bases and J by 0 bases, with 8 bases between them. This chain's CDR3 is CASSFPGLNTEAFF. CDR3 bases: TGTGCCAGCAGCTTCCCCGGACTGAACACTGAAGCTTTCTTT. Full variable domain (missing parts from reference TRBV5-8 and TRBJ1-1): EAGVTQSPTHLIKTRGQQATLRCSPISGHTSVYWYQQALGLGLQFLLWYDEGEERNRGNFPPRFSGRQFPNYSSELNVNALELEDSALYLCASSFPGLNTEAFFGQGTRLTVV.

The V and J genes are TRBV30 and TRBJ1-5; tentative D call: TRBD1 (6 bases). The CDR3 sequence is 15 residues long. Germline values: CDR1 GTSNPN, CDR2 SVGIG (reference sequence). The V end lost 2 bases, the J end lost 6 bases, and 17 bases lay between the germline ends. The CDR3 loop reads CAWSRGAASPQPQHF. In DNA, the CDR3 is TGTGCCTGGAGTCGGGGGGCTGCCTCCCCTCAGCCCCAGCATTTT.